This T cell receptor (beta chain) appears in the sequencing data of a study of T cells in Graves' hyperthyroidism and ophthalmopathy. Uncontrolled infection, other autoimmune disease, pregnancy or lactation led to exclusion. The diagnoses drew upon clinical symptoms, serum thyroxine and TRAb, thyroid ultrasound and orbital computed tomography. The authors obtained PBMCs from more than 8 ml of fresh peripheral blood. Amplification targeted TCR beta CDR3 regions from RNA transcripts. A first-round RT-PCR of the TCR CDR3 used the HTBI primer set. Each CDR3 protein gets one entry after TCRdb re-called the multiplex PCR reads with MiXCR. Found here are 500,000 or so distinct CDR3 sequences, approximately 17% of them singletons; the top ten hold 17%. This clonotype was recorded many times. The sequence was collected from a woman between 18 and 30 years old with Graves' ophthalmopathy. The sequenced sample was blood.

CDR3 sequence: CASSPTWDSEQYF. For the CDR3, the DNA is TGTGCCAGCAGCCCCACATGGGACAGCGAGCAGTACTTC. This chain connects TRBV11-2 to TRBJ2-7; TRBD1 matches at 7 bases. V shed 5 bases, J shed 6 bases, and the junction held 7 bases outside the gene matches. The CDR3 loop spans 13 amino acids. Germline assignment: CDR1 SGHAT and CDR2 FQNNGV.